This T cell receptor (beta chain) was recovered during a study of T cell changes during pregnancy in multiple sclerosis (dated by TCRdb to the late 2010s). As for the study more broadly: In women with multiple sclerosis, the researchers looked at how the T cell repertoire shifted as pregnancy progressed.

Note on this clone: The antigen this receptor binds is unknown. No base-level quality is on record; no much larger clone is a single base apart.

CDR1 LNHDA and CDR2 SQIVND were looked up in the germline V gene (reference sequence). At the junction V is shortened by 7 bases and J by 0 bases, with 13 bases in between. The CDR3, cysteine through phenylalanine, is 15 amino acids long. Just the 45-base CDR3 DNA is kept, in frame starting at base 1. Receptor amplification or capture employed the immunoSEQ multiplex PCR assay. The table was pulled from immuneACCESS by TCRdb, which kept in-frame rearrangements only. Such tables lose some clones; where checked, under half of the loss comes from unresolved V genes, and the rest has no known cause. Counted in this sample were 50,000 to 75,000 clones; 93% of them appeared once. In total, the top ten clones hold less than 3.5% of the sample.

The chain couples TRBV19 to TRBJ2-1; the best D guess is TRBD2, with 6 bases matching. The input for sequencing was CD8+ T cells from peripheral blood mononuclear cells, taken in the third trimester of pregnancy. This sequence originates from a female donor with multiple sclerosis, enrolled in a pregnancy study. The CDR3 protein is CASTTSRSSYNEQFF. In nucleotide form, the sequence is TGTGCCAGTACCACTAGCCGCAGCTCCTACAATGAGCAGTTCTTC.